This T cell receptor beta chain emerged from a study of T cell responses to AZD1222 COVID-19 vaccine. Study-wide results and limits: Among those given AZD1222, only five or six were seropositive at baseline. Close to half of spike-specific TCRs reportedly recognize unmutated variant regions. The CD4 TCRs associated with vaccination extended across spike and predominated at 160-218 and 743-854. Donors were chiefly white British, with a greater number of females, and clonal diversity was perhaps underestimated.

Comments on this clone: What it binds is unknown.

Sequenced by immunoSEQ multiplex PCR; TCRdb stores in-frame clones only, minus some. The sample yields more than 150,000 clones, around 90% seen once. The J segment lost 2 bases and the V segment lost 6 bases, leaving 6 bases of the junction unmatched. This CDR3 contains 15 residues. Per germline, CDR1 KGHSH and CDR2 LQKENI. The receptor's source is an adult in good health. Sample: peripheral blood, taken on day 0 of AZD1222 vaccination. V and J are TRBV18 and TRBJ1-5; 8 bases match TRBD1. For the CDR3, the DNA is TGTGCCAGCTCCCCGACAGGGGCGGGCAATCAGCCCCAGCATTTT. Translated: CASSPTGAGNQPQHF.